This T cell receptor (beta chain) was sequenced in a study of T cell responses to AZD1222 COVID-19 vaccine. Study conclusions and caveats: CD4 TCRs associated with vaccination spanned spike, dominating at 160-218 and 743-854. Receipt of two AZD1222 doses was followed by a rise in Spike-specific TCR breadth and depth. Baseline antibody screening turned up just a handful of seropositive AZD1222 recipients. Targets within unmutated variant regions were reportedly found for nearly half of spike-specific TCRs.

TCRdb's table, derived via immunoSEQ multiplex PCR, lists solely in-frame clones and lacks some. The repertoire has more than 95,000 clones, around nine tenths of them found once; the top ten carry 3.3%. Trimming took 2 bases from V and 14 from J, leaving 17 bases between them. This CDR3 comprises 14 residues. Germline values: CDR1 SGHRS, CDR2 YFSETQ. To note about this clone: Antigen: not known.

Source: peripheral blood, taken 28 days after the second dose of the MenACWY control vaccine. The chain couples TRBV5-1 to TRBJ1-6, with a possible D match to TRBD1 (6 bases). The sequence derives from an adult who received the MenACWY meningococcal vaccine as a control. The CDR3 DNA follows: TGCGCCAGCAGCTTAGACCCAGGGGAGACCACCCTCCACTTT. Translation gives CASSLDPGETTLHF.